The 22 T cell receptor beta chains in this list originate from one sample, sequenced in a study of cytomegalovirus exposure and HLA in healthy donors. The PCR had 60 Vbeta and 13 Jbeta primers. Method: immunoSEQ multiplex PCR; TCRdb's copy keeps in-frame clones and lacks some. The repertoire has 150,000 to 200,000 clones, around 90% of them found once; the top ten carry around 0.99%. Sequenced input: PBMCs. These receptors all stem from a boy aged 2-9 years in good health and CMV-seronegative.

This rearrangement joins TRBV19 to TRBJ2-1; 9 positions agree with TRBD2. V dropped 5 bases and J dropped 6; count of bases not matched to a gene: 8. CDR1 and CDR2 (germline): LNHDA, SQIVND (reference sequence). This CDR3 has 15 residues. CDR3 loop: CASSFLAGELNEQFF. The CDR3 coding sequence is TGTGCCAGTAGTTTTTTAGCGGGAGAACTCAATGAGCAGTTCTTC.

This clone was found once. Here the CDR3 reads CASLKTPSGSMHEQFF. Here the CDR3 DNA reads TGTGCCTCCCTAAAGACGCCGAGCGGGAGTATGCATGAGCAGTTCTTC. V and J are TRBV9 and TRBJ2-1; 8 nucleotides align to TRBD2. The V segment lost 10 bases and the J segment 8 bases; nucleotides outside the gene matches: 20. The V gene's germline CDR1 is SGDLS and CDR2 YYNGEE. The CDR3 spans 16 residues. The full variable domain, in which reference TRBV9 and TRBJ2-1 provide the parts outside the CDR3, is DSGVTQTPKHLITATGQRVTLRCSPRSGDLSVYWYQQSLDQGLQFLIQYYNGEERAKGNILERFSAQQFPDLHSELNLSSLELGDSALYFCASLKTPSGSMHEQFFGPGTRLTVL.

CDR3 region: CASKIGDSNQPQHF. The DNA of the CDR3 is TGTGCCAGTAAGATCGGGGATAGCAATCAGCCCCAGCATTTT. This chain connects TRBV19 to TRBJ1-5; no reliable D call. Germline-derived CDR1 and CDR2 are LNHDA and SQIVND (reference sequence). The V gene lost 7 bases and the J gene lost 0 bases, with 10 bases spanning the gap. CDR3 size: 14 residues.

This chain joins TRBV29-1 and TRBJ1-4, with TRBD1 as a possible D gene (5 bases). Germline values: CDR1 SQVTM, CDR2 ANQGSEA. V was clipped by 3 bases and J by 5 bases, with 10 bases between them. This CDR3 has 13 residues. The CDR3 sequence is CSVDQGRNEKLFF. The DNA for the CDR3 is TGCAGCGTTGACCAGGGTAGAAATGAAAAACTGTTTTTT. The variable domain in full, with the rest retrieved from reference TRBV29-1 and TRBJ1-4, is SAVISQKPSRDICQRGTSLTIQCQVDSQVTMMFWYRQQPGQSLTLIATANQGSEATYESGFVIDKFPISRPNLTFSTLTVSNMSPEDSSIYLCSVDQGRNEKLFFGSGTQLSVL.

The chain carries TRBV4-2 and TRBJ2-1; TRBD2 agrees at 11 bases. V lost 6 bases to trimming and J lost 5 bases; unmatched junction nucleotides: 6. Looked up from germline, CDR1 is LGHNA and CDR2 is YNFKEQ. The CDR3 has 15 amino acids. CDR3 sequence (DNA): TGTGCCAGCAGGCGGGGGACTAGCGGAGACAATGAGCAGTTCTTC. It is translated as CASRRGTSGDNEQFF.

The chain uses TRBV7-3 and TRBJ2-3, with no clear D. The CDR3 runs 13 residues. CDR1 SGHTA and CDR2 FQGTGA come from the germline V gene. Trimming stripped 5 bases from V and 4 bases from J, with 10 bases between. The CDR3 loop reads CASSPRLADTQYF. In DNA, the CDR3 is TGTGCCAGCAGCCCTCGACTTGCAGATACGCAGTATTTT. The entire variable domain, with the rest obtained from reference TRBV7-3 and TRBJ2-3, is as follows: GAGVSQTPSNKVTEKGKYVELRCDPISGHTALYWYRQSLGQGPEFLIYFQGTGAADDSGLPNDRFFAVRPEGSVSTLKIQRTERGDSAVYLCASSPRLADTQYFGPGTRLTVL.

The genes are TRBV7-9 and TRBJ1-1; no reliable D call. The CDR3 is 13 residues long. Between the trimmed V and J ends, which lost 2 bases and 1 base, there was a span of 5 bases. From germline, CDR1 is SEHNR and CDR2 FQNEAQ (reference sequence). CDR3 region: CASSLQENTEAFF. The CDR3 bases are TGTGCCAGCAGCTTACAGGAGAACACTGAAGCTTTCTTT.

V gene TRBV4-2 combines with J gene TRBJ1-2; 8 bases match TRBD1. The CDR3 has 17 amino acids. The germline V gene encodes CDR1 LGHNA and CDR2 YNFKEQ. V lost 0 bases, J lost 0 bases, and 6 bases stayed unmatched. The CDR3 protein is CASSQDSPTGANYGYTF. The CDR3 DNA is TGTGCCAGCAGCCAAGACTCACCGACAGGGGCTAACTATGGCTACACCTTC.

The chain combines TRBV6-1 with TRBJ2-7, with 11 bases fitting TRBD2. Germline CDR1 is MNHNS and CDR2 is SASEGT. J lost 2 bases, V lost 4 bases, and 16 bases had no gene match. The CDR3 is 19 amino acids. The CDR3 region is CASSGTRGVLAGVAYEQYF. CDR3 nucleotides: TGTGCCAGCAGTGGCACCCGGGGGGTACTAGCGGGGGTAGCCTACGAGCAGTACTTC.

This clone is a singleton in its sample. The rearrangement joins TRBV5-1 to TRBJ1-4; TRBD1 aligns across 8 bases. J was trimmed by 7 bases and V by 4 bases; bases with no gene match: 9. This CDR3 has 15 amino acids. Germline V gene lookup returns CDR1 SGHRS and CDR2 YFSETQ. CDR3 residues: CASSRTGGRGEKLFF. The CDR3 DNA reads as TGCGCCAGCAGCCGAACAGGGGGGAGGGGTGAAAAACTGTTTTTT.

The V call is TRBV2, the J call TRBJ2-5, with 8 bases lining up with TRBD1. The CDR3 loop spans 13 amino acids. Germline V gene sequence: CDR1 SNHLY, CDR2 FYNNEI. V lost 4 bases, J lost 5 bases, and 3 bases stayed unmatched. The chain's CDR3 is CASSGQGMETQYF. Written as DNA, the CDR3 is TGTGCCAGCAGTGGACAGGGGATGGAGACCCAGTACTTC.

This rearrangement joins TRBV5-6 to TRBJ1-4; no definite D call. The V gene lost 2 bases and the J gene lost 0 bases, with 11 bases spanning the gap. CDR1 and CDR2 from the germline V gene are SGHDT and YYEEEE. This CDR3 region has 16 residues. The CDR3 region is CASSLPPGSTNEKLFF. The CDR3 coding sequence is TGTGCCAGCAGCTTACCCCCCGGGTCAACTAATGAAAAACTGTTTTTT.

This clone appeared a single time. This chain uses TRBV7-9 with TRBJ2-3, with 8 positions matching TRBD2. Germline V gene lookup returns CDR1 SEHNR and CDR2 FQNEAQ (reference sequence). The V and J ends lost 6 bases and 1 base, in that order; junction bases with no gene match: 9. This CDR3 contains 16 residues. The DNA for the CDR3 is TGTGCCAGCAGTTCAAGTCGGGGGGGGCGCACAGATACGCAGTATTTT. Protein: CASSSSRGGRTDTQYF.

The chain has TRBV6-1 and TRBJ1-4; D is unresolved. Per the germline V gene, CDR1 is MNHNS and CDR2 is SASEGT. V lost 4 bases and J lost 7, with 13 bases in between. There are 14 residues in the CDR3. CDR3 in amino acids: CASSGLRRSEKLFF. CDR3 nucleotides: TGTGCCAGCAGTGGACTGAGACGAAGTGAAAAACTGTTTTTT.

The genes are TRBV7-9 and TRBJ1-2; D unclear. V lost 4 bases and J lost 1, with 7 bases in between. This CDR3 has 13 amino acids. Germline V gene data show CDR1 as SEHNR and CDR2 as FQNEAQ (reference sequence). The CDR3 region has the DNA TGTGCCAGCAGCTCTGGGAGTAACTATGGCTACACCTTC. Translated, it gives CASSSGSNYGYTF.

The genes are TRBV7-8 and TRBJ2-3; maybe TRBD1 (5 bases). Between the trimmed V and J ends, which lost 1 base and 0 bases, there was a span of 14 bases. CDR1 and CDR2 (germline): SGHVS, FQNEAQ. This CDR3 region has 17 residues. The DNA for the CDR3 is TGTGCCAGCAGCTTAGTGTCAGGGCGTACTAGCACAGATACGCAGTATTTT. Encoded protein: CASSLVSGRTSTDTQYF.

The chain is built from TRBV7-9 and TRBJ1-4, with D unclear. This CDR3 is built from 12 residues. V lost 3 bases, J lost 5 bases, and 4 bases lay in between. Germline assignment: CDR1 SEHNR and CDR2 FQNEAQ (reference sequence). The CDR3 bases are TGTGCCAGCAGCTTGAGAAATGAAAAACTGTTTTTT. Translation gives CASSLRNEKLFF.

The chain employs TRBV27 and TRBJ1-1; D is perhaps TRBD1 (6 bases). V dropped 3 bases and J dropped 4 bases, with 18 bases sitting between them. Germline assignment: CDR1 MNHEY and CDR2 SMNVEV (reference sequence). The CDR3 runs to 16 residues. CDR3 coding DNA: TGTGCCAGCAGTTTTAAGGGGGTCGGACGGGGCACTGAAGCTTTCTTT. This codes for CASSFKGVGRGTEAFF.

The chain recombines TRBV5-6 with TRBJ2-7; D perhaps matches TRBD2 (5 bases). The CDR3 is 15 residues long. CDR1 and CDR2 from the germline V gene are SGHDT and YYEEEE. V was pared by 4 bases and J by 3 bases, with 17 bases between. In DNA, the CDR3 is TGTGCCAGCAGCCCGGAAGGCCTAGCCCACTACGAGCAGTACTTC. This translates into CASSPEGLAHYEQYF. The variable domain in full, completed from reference TRBV5-6 and TRBJ2-7, reads DAGVTQSPTHLIKTRGQQVTLRCSPKSGHDTVSWYQQALGQGPQFIFQYYEEEERQRGNFPDRFSGHQFPNYSSELNVNALLLGDSALYLCASSPEGLAHYEQYFGPGTRLTVT.

The chain links TRBV6-1 to TRBJ2-3, with D perhaps matching TRBD2 (6 bases). V lost 2 bases to trimming and J lost 2 bases, with 14 bases between them. CDR1 and CDR2 (germline): MNHNS, SASEGT. The length of the CDR3 is 16 residues. CDR3 loop: CASSEFSGGITDTQYF. CDR3 nucleotides: TGTGCCAGCAGTGAATTTAGCGGAGGAATCACAGATACGCAGTATTTT.

In this sample, this clone turned up a few times. This chain links TRBV6-4 with TRBJ1-3; 7 nucleotides match TRBD1. With V trimmed by 4 bases and J by 6 bases, 12 bases remained unmatched. Germline-derived CDR1 and CDR2 are MRHNA and SNTAGT. The CDR3 spans 16 residues. CDR3 protein: CASSVPNTGELNTIYF. In nucleotides, the CDR3 is TGTGCCAGCAGTGTCCCCAATACAGGGGAACTAAACACCATATATTTT.

The CDR3 is CASSSGLAGETQYF. CDR3 in DNA: TGTGCCAGCAGTTCGGGACTAGCGGGAGAGACCCAGTACTTC. The chain links TRBV6-5 to TRBJ2-5, with 12 positions matching TRBD2. Trimming cost V 4 bases and J 4 bases; bases outside gene matches: 1. This CDR3 has 14 residues. Germline CDR1 reads MNHEY; CDR2 reads SVGAGI.